This T cell receptor (beta chain) was observed in a study of blood T cell repertoires in COVID-19 (dated by TCRdb to 2020 to 2022). Background for the entire study: Samples covering the acute and convalescent phases of COVID-19 were provided by collaborators in the United States, Italy and Spain. The material from the prospective study consisted of cDNA or gDNA derived from T cells, B-cell-depleted T cells, or PBMCs. The sample metadata nearly always contained a de-identified subject ID, COVID-19 status, age in years and sex. Subjects who had been exposed to COVID-19, were actively infected with it, or had recovered from it provided the deeply sampled blood TCRbeta repertoires that made up the dataset. Where HLA class I and class II types were available, the types were taken from metadata supplied by the sample provider, not from assay-based typing. The repertoires were released in a freely available public database intended as a resource for research on the immune response to SARS-CoV-2. Samples were obtained from the ongoing ImmuneRACE study (first 160 participants) and from 1,200 or so subjects provided by 6 global collaborators.

The CDR3, from cysteine to phenylalanine, totals 16 residues. The retained sequence is limited to the CDR3, 48 bases, with the frame set at the first base. CDR1 and CDR2, per the germline V gene (reference sequence), are SGHNT and YYREEE. Trimmed from V: 4 bases; trimmed from J: 2 bases; junction bases lacking a gene match: 8. Participants in the prospective study were enrolled through a virtual design, were aged 18 to 89 years, and lived in roughly 26 United States geographic areas. To assign participants to cohorts, the prospective study relied on clinical history that participants themselves reported in a screening survey and a study questionnaire. ImmuneRACE Cohort 3 recovered participants were defined by two consecutive negative NP/OP PCR tests, healthcare professional clearance, or symptom resolution. In the prospective study, mobile phlebotomists collected whole blood, serum and a nasopharyngeal or oropharyngeal swab from each participant. Additional blood draws and questionnaires over a 2-month period could optionally be provided by prospective study participants. Prospective study blood samples were shipped either frozen or at room temperature before DNA extraction.

Overall study results and their limits: How much clinical and demographic metadata was included differed by source and by participant, and the metadata was provided uncurated.

On this clone itself: The target of this receptor is not known. No quality values exist for individual bases; no much larger clone is one base distant.

TCRbeta CDR3 regions were amplified from genomic DNA by means of the immunoSEQ Assay, a bias-controlled multiplex PCR. The published analysis was carried out like this. The number of nucleated cells in each sample was estimated from the amplification of reference gene primers within the assay. To quantify the absolute abundance of each unique TCRbeta CDR3 rearrangement, sequence reads were collapsed and filtered. For each sample, productive Simpson clonality was calculated as the square root of Simpson's diversity index over productive rearrangements. TCRdb took this table from immuneACCESS and kept in-frame rearrangements with V and J called. Such tables lack part of the clones; where checked against another copy, unresolved V genes explain under half of the gap, and the rest is unexplained. The V and J calls and clone size were taken over from that table, and D and trimming were inferred from the DNA. This sample lists about 280,000 clones; 70% to 90% were detected once. The ten largest clonotypes hold about 6% of the sample.

What was sequenced was PBMCs or T cells enriched from blood (not recorded which). The rearrangement combines TRBV5-4 with TRBJ2-3; 9 of the junction bases match TRBD1. The receptor was derived from a woman aged 35 to 49 who had recovered from COVID-19. The DNA sequence reads TGTGCCAGCAGCCTGATGGGACAGGGATACACAGATACGCAGTATTTT. This encodes CASSLMGQGYTDTQYF. The reference TRBV5-4 and TRBJ2-3 proteins fill in what lies around the CDR3, so the full variable domain reads ETGVTQSPTHLIKTRGQQVTLRCSSQSGHNTVSWYQQALGQGPQFIFQYYREEENGRGNFPPRFSGLQFPNYSSELNVNALELDDSALYLCASSLMGQGYTDTQYFGPGTRLTVL.